The T cell receptor beta chain described here comes from a study of cytomegalovirus exposure and HLA in healthy donors. A word on this clone: The antigen remains unidentified.

This PCR relied on a set of 60 Vbeta primers and 13 Jbeta primers. The data were produced by immunoSEQ multiplex PCR, yet TCRdb's version contains in-frame clones alone and is incomplete. This sample's clone table lists 150,000 to 250,000 clones. Study-level points and caveats: Cytomegalovirus-associated status was assigned to about 180 TCR beta chains. Later on, an analysis tied approximately 17,000 TCR beta sequences to HLA alleles at 0.05 false discovery rate.

The clonotype comes from a boy between 10 and 17 years old in good health and CMV-seronegative. What was sequenced was PBMCs.

CDR3 sequence (DNA): TGTGCCAGCAGCTTAAATTCAAAGGTGGGCTACATTCAGTACTTC. The encoded protein is CASSLNSKVGYIQYF. The chain has TRBV7-2 and TRBJ2-4; D unresolved. From germline, CDR1 is SGHTA and CDR2 FQGNSA. CDR3 length: 15 amino acids. V was shortened by 2 bases and J by 8 bases, with 16 bases between the two germline ends.